This TCR beta chain was captured in a study of T cells in Graves' hyperthyroidism and ophthalmopathy (dated by TCRdb to the late 2010s). The study in broad terms: Peripheral blood samples were taken at the time of initial diagnosis, prior to any treatment. To identify distinguishing TCR V-J signatures, a discovery cohort of 95 to 100 patients was used, comprising fewer than 45 with Graves' ophthalmopathy and roughly 60 with stable Graves' hyperthyroidism. Prospective prediction of ophthalmopathy was tested in an independent validation cohort consisting of roughly 19 hyperthyroidism patients and around 16 patients who later progressed to ophthalmopathy. The 75 to 100 discovery patients were divided at random into training and test sets in a 7:3 ratio. In roughly six Graves' hyperthyroidism patients, the study also compared T-cell repertoires from thyroid tissue with T-cell repertoires from blood. After blood sampling, hyperthyroidism patients were treated with methimazole at a starting dose of 30 mg daily, and ophthalmopathy patients were treated with high-dose intravenous methylprednisolone. The paper reports TCR Vbeta CDR3 sequencing of about 140 peripheral blood samples: approximately 41 ophthalmopathy, about 75 hyperthyroidism and around 17 progressor patients. Results and caveats for the whole study, not just this receptor: Most expanded thyroid clonotypes (frequency above 0.001) were also detected in blood, a finding suggesting that blood repertoires may reflect thyroid immune responses. Sample size was not statistically predetermined, and blinding of investigators to group allocation was not performed. A 13 V-J signature model separated ophthalmopathy from stable hyperthyroidism, with approximately 87% sensitivity and 81.08% specificity in cross-validation and 80%/75% in testing. In validation, progression to ophthalmopathy was predicted by the model with roughly 69% sensitivity and roughly 76% specificity, a median of around 6.5 months before onset.

The TCR beta CDR3 regions were amplified from RNA transcripts. For the first round of RT-PCR on the TCR CDR3, the HTBI primer set was used together with the Qiagen OneStep RT-PCR kit. The libraries were constructed in a second round of multiplex PCR and then size-selected and purified. The libraries were sequenced on an Illumina HiSeq2000 using paired-end 100 bp reads. In the paper's pipeline: Raw data were processed with SOAPnuke, discarding reads with adapters, uncalled bases, mean Phred below 15, or no exact constant-primer or identifier match. COPE v1.2.5 was used to merge the high-quality paired reads, and each unique nucleotide sequence was defined as a clonotype. MiTCR v1.1 was used to align the clonotypes against IMGT TRBV, TRBD and TRBJ reference segments. The analysis included only V-J combinations with a frequency above 0.0001, which together covered around 99% of the repertoires. A TCS score was defined as the ratio between F50 (clonal expansion) and ExV (chaos), using BLOSUM62-based TCRdist between CDR3 peptides within each V-J. Welch's t-statistics and random forest reduced fewer than 600 V-J features to roughly 13, which were used in a naive Bayes classifier (R e1071). The public reads were run again by TCRdb, first through fastp at Q25 and then through MiXCR, and only productive beta chains were kept. Each entry merges the rows of one CDR3 protein and shows their most common DNA and genes. TCRdb's processing, not the authors' own work, is the source of the V and J calls. This sample is represented by a few hundred thousand distinct CDR3 sequences; approximately 15% of them were singletons. The ten largest make up 30% to 35% of the sample.

Graves' hyperthyroidism was defined as stable when no progression to ophthalmopathy occurred over 18 months of follow-up. Hyperthyroidism patients were newly diagnosed, with disease duration under 2 months, and aged 18 to 65 years. Any patient with an uncontrolled infection, another autoimmune disease, pregnancy or lactation was excluded. Diagnoses relied on clinical symptoms, serum thyroxine and TRAb, thyroid ultrasound and orbital computed tomography. Ficoll-Paque density gradient centrifugation was used to isolate PBMCs from 9.5 to 10 ml of fresh peripheral blood. Trizol reagent was used to extract total RNA, and RNA quality was then checked on an Agilent 2100 Bioanalyzer. From a lookup of the germline V gene, CDR1 and CDR2 are MGHRA and YSYEKL. Clipping removes 4 bases from V and 7 bases from J, with 11 as the unmatched junction base count. The CDR3, cysteine through phenylalanine, is 17 amino acids long. CDR3 DNA only is kept here, 51 bases in frame from base 1.

About this clonotype itself: The antigen this receptor binds is unknown. No much larger clone exists at a distance of one base, and base qualities are not known.

This receptor was obtained from a woman in her twenties or thirties with Graves' hyperthyroidism. The sequenced sample was blood. The chain links TRBV4-1 with TRBJ2-7; TRBD2 lines up with 15 middle nucleotides. The base sequence is TGCGCCAGCAGCCCCGGGACTAGCGGGAGGTATTTACGAGAGCAGTACTTC. The translation is CASSPGTSGRYLREQYF.